This T cell receptor (beta chain) was profiled in a study of T cell responses to AZD1222 COVID-19 vaccine. Study results and limitations: Breadth and depth of Spike-specific TCRs rose after two AZD1222 doses. Reports indicate that nearly half of spike-specific TCRs are directed at unmutated variant regions.

Produced via immunoSEQ multiplex PCR; TCRdb's table is partial and in-frame only. The sample has approximately 150,000 clones, about nine tenths seen once. Turning to this clone: Its antigen is unidentified.

There are 18 residues in the CDR3. Germline CDR1 SEHNR, CDR2 FQNEAQ (reference sequence). V lost 4 bases to trimming and J lost 5 bases; unmatched junction nucleotides: 14. This TCR was sampled from an adult who received the AZD1222 COVID-19 vaccine. The source was peripheral blood, collected 28 days after the second AZD1222 dose. V usage is TRBV7-9 and J usage is TRBJ1-5; 10 bases are shared with TRBD1. Written as DNA, the CDR3 is TGTGCCAGCAGCTGGGGGACAGGGGACATAGGAGGAGATCAGCCCCAGCATTTT. It encodes CASSWGTGDIGGDQPQHF.